This T cell receptor (beta chain) was sequenced during a study of patients and donors after allogeneic stem cell transplantation. MiXCR, run by TCRdb on the RT-PCR reads, gives a single entry per CDR3 protein. The table lists some 880,000 distinct CDR3 sequences, under 20% of them singletons. V gave up 4 bases and J gave up 0 bases; unmatched junction bases: 11. The CDR3 length is 17 residues. Germline V gives CDR1 KGHDR, CDR2 SFDVKD. The TCR comes from a human donor who was either an allogeneic HSCT recipient or a stem cell or donor lymphocyte infusion donor (not recorded which). It is not recorded whose cells these are; they may come from a transplant donor. The chain carries TRBV24-1 and TRBJ2-7, with TRBD2 matching over 7 bases. The sequenced sample was blood, either unsorted or a sorted T cell fraction (not recorded which). The DNA for the CDR3 is TGTGCCACCAGTGACCTCCCGGGGAGGGGCGGCTCCTACGAGCAGTACTTC. Translation gives CATSDLPGRGGSYEQYF.